The 20 T cell receptor beta chains below come from one sample, sequenced in a study of radiation and T cells in renal cell carcinoma. Method: immunoSEQ multiplex PCR; TCRdb's copy keeps in-frame clones and lacks some. Here the sample spans approximately 100,000 clones, around 88% being singletons. Time point reported: baseline pretreatment blood. Indicated treatment: 15 Gy SBRT to primary tumor, nephrectomy 4 weeks later. The material was blood, obtained from a patient whose treatment included radiotherapy and nephrectomy. The receptors were sampled from a man in his fifties or sixties with renal cell carcinoma.

CDR3 DNA: TGTGCCAGCAGCCGTATTCGAATCGATAGACTAGCTGGGGCAGATACGCAGTATTTT. Translated: CASSRIRIDRLAGADTQYF. The chain joins TRBV11-2 to TRBJ2-3; 7 nucleotides align to TRBD2. CDR3 length equals 19 residues. From germline, CDR1 is SGHAT and CDR2 FQNNGV. Trimming cost V 5 bases and J 4 bases; bases outside gene matches: 21. Filled out from reference TRBV11-2 and TRBJ2-3, the complete variable domain reads EAGVAQSPRYKIIEKRQSVAFWCNPISGHATLYWYQQILGQGPKLLIQFQNNGVVDDSQLPKDRFSAERLKGVDSTLKIQPAKLEDSAVYLCASSRIRIDRLAGADTQYFGPGTRLTVL.

The rearrangement links TRBV7-6 to TRBJ1-2; D perhaps matches TRBD1 (5 bases). The V gene's germline CDR1 is SGHVS and CDR2 FNYEAQ. This CDR3 has 13 amino acids. V lost 5 bases and J 13 bases, leaving 20 bases between the germline ends. The CDR3 DNA reads TGTGCCAGCAGCCAGAATAGTATGGGGGTGTGCACCTTC. This codes for CASSQNSMGVCTF. Combining the CDR3 with reference TRBV7-6 and TRBJ1-2 gives the whole variable domain GAGVSQSPRYKVTKRGQDVALRCDPISGHVSLYWYRQALGQGPEFLTYFNYEAQQDKSGLPNDRFSAERPEGSISTLTIQRTEQRDSAMYRCASSQNSMGVCTFGSGTRLTVV.

J is TRBJ1-1 and V is TRBV19; D perhaps matches TRBD1 (5 bases). Trimming removed 3 bases from V and 4 bases from J, with 12 bases in between. The CDR3 loop spans 14 amino acids. Germline values: CDR1 LNHDA, CDR2 SQIVND (reference sequence). CDR3 bases: TGTGCCAGTAGTATGATTTTGGGGGGCACTGAAGCTTTCTTT. Amino acid sequence: CASSMILGGTEAFF.

The genes are TRBV27 and TRBJ2-2, with D unresolved. Trimming removed 0 bases at V and 4 bases at J, with 6 bases between. Germline CDR1 is MNHEY and CDR2 is SMNVEV (reference sequence). CDR3 length equals 14 residues. DNA for the CDR3: TGTGCCAGCAGTTTATCGATAAGCACCGGGGAGCTGTTTTTT. Its protein product is CASSLSISTGELFF.

The genes are TRBV7-9 and TRBJ1-1, with unresolved D. The CDR3 loop spans 12 amino acids. Trimming cost V 5 bases and J 8 bases, with 12 bases left between them. Germline loops: CDR1 SEHNR, CDR2 FQNEAQ (reference sequence). CDR3 loop: CASSPEWEEAFF. The DNA of the CDR3 is TGTGCCAGCAGCCCTGAGTGGGAGGAAGCTTTCTTT.

The chain recombines TRBV7-2 with TRBJ2-7, with D possibly being TRBD1 or TRBD2 (5 bases each). V lost 5 bases and J lost 0, with 11 bases in between. Germline V gene sequence: CDR1 SGHTA, CDR2 FQGNSA. The CDR3 length is 14 residues. This CDR3 is CASSPGPFSYEQYF. The CDR3 DNA follows: TGTGCCAGCAGCCCGGGACCGTTCTCCTACGAGCAGTACTTC.

This chain uses TRBV27 with TRBJ2-7; tentatively, D is TRBD1 (7 bases). Trimming removed 3 bases at V and 2 bases at J, with 11 bases between. The length of the CDR3 is 14 residues. Germline values: CDR1 MNHEY, CDR2 SMNVEV (reference sequence). The CDR3 DNA follows: TGTGCCAGCAGTTTCCGCAGGGGGGCCTACGAGCAGTACTTC. Amino acid sequence: CASSFRRGAYEQYF.

The chain has TRBV6-6 and TRBJ1-2; D is undetermined. With 5 bases removed from V and 7 bases from J, the gap between germline ends came to 8 bases. Germline values: CDR1 MNHNY, CDR2 SVGAGI (reference sequence). The CDR3 covers 11 residues. CDR3 region: CASSQRGGYTF. For the CDR3, the DNA is TGTGCCAGCAGTCAGCGGGGTGGCTACACCTTC.

The chain uses TRBV7-6 and TRBJ2-7; a weak D match, TRBD1 (6 bases). The CDR3 sequence is 14 residues long. The V gene's germline CDR1 is SGHVS and CDR2 FNYEAQ. The V end lost 4 bases, the J end lost 2 bases, and 12 bases lay between the germline ends. The CDR3 sequence is CASSWEQGTYEQYF. The CDR3 DNA reads TGTGCCAGCAGCTGGGAACAGGGTACCTACGAGCAGTACTTC.

The V call is TRBV7-6, the J call TRBJ2-2, with 8 positions matching TRBD1. Germline CDR1 and CDR2: SGHVS and FNYEAQ. J was trimmed by 4 bases and V by 1 base; bases with no gene match: 5. This CDR3 has 16 amino acids. The DNA of the CDR3 is TGTGCCAGCAGCTTAGAGGGACAGGCCGGCACCGGGGAGCTGTTTTTT. Its translation is CASSLEGQAGTGELFF.

The CDR3 DNA is TGCGCCAGCAGCTTGGTTTCAGGGGGCTCAGCTAACTATGGCTACACCTTC. This gives the protein CASSLVSGGSANYGYTF. The J gene is TRBJ1-2, the V gene TRBV5-1, with 8 bases aligning to TRBD1. V trimming: 0 bases; J trimming: 0 bases; junction bases outside the gene matches: 7. This CDR3 is 17 amino acids long. The germline CDR1 and CDR2 sequences are SGHRS and YFSETQ.

The gene calls are TRBV28 and TRBJ2-1; a possible D gene is TRBD2 (5 bases). CDR3 length: 14 amino acids. Germline loops: CDR1 MDHEN, CDR2 SYDVKM. The V gene lost 6 bases and the J gene lost 7 bases, with 16 bases spanning the gap. CDR3 bases: TGTGCCAGCAGAGGAGGTAAACACGGGAATGAGCAGTTCTTC. Its protein product is CASRGGKHGNEQFF.

The rearrangement links TRBV18 to TRBJ2-1; unclear D gene. The germline V gene has CDR1 KGHSH and CDR2 LQKENI. The CDR3 extends over 12 amino acids. V shed 4 bases and J shed 2 bases, with 3 bases lying between them. In DNA, the CDR3 is TGTGCCAGCTCACAAACCTACAATGAGCAGTTCTTC. Protein sequence: CASSQTYNEQFF.

This sequence joins TRBV9 and TRBJ1-1; D is possibly TRBD1 (5 bases). Germline CDR1 reads SGDLS; CDR2 reads YYNGEE. The CDR3 length is 13 residues. Trimming removed 4 bases from V and 2 bases from J, with 9 bases in between. The CDR3 spells CASSRGSNTEAFF. The CDR3 DNA sequence: TGTGCCAGCAGCCGGGGGAGTAACACTGAAGCTTTCTTT.

This sequence joins TRBV5-5 and TRBJ1-5, with D tentatively TRBD1 (6 bases). The CDR3 is 14 amino acids. CDR1 and CDR2 from the germline V gene are SGHKS and YYEKEE (reference sequence). The V gene lost 0 bases and the J gene lost 4 bases, with 8 bases spanning the gap. The CDR3 loop reads CASSLGTANQPQHF. The CDR3 nucleotides read TGTGCCAGCAGCTTGGGGACAGCTAATCAGCCCCAGCATTTT.

The gene calls are TRBV9 and TRBJ2-1; D is perhaps TRBD1 or TRBD2 (5 bases each). The V and J ends lost 0 bases and 1 base respectively, with 8 bases between them. This CDR3 has 15 residues. CDR1 and CDR2 (germline): SGDLS, YYNGEE. The CDR3 bases are TGTGCCAGCAGCGTAGATGGGACGTCCTACAATGAGCAGTTCTTC. Protein sequence: CASSVDGTSYNEQFF.

The J gene is TRBJ1-2, the V gene TRBV2; no clear D. Germline CDR1 SNHLY, CDR2 FYNNEI. The CDR3 contains 13 residues. The V gene lost 6 bases and the J gene lost 2 bases, with 10 bases spanning the gap. The chain's CDR3 is CASSFGLNYGYTF. The CDR3 DNA follows: TGTGCCAGCAGCTTCGGACTGAACTATGGCTACACCTTC.

The chain combines TRBV9 with TRBJ2-3; D possibly corresponds to TRBD2 (5 bases). The CDR3 covers 14 residues. The V gene lost 2 bases and the J gene lost 6 bases, with 13 bases spanning the gap. The V gene's germline CDR1 is SGDLS and CDR2 YYNGEE. CDR3 nucleotides: TGTGCCAGCAGCGTGACTACATATACGGATACGCAGTATTTT. This codes for CASSVTTYTDTQYF. The full variable domain, in which reference TRBV9 and TRBJ2-3 provide the parts outside the CDR3, is DSGVTQTPKHLITATGQRVTLRCSPRSGDLSVYWYQQSLDQGLQFLIQYYNGEERAKGNILERFSAQQFPDLHSELNLSSLELGDSALYFCASSVTTYTDTQYFGPGTRLTVL.

Here the CDR3 DNA reads TGTGCCAGCAGCTTGGCCGGTGAGCAGTACTTC. Translating it yields CASSLAGEQYF. The J gene is TRBJ2-7, the V gene TRBV5-8, with D unresolved. Between the trimmed V and J ends, which lost 0 bases and 7 bases, there was a span of 5 bases. This CDR3 is 11 amino acids long. The germline V gene encodes CDR1 SGHTS and CDR2 YDEGEE.

The chain is built from TRBV10-3 and TRBJ2-3, with 9 bases fitting TRBD1. CDR3 length equals 17 residues. Germline loops: CDR1 ENHRY, CDR2 SYGVKD. V dropped 3 bases and J dropped 1; count of bases not matched to a gene: 8. The chain's CDR3 is CAISDPTDRGGTDTQYF. The DNA for the CDR3 is TGTGCCATCAGTGACCCGACCGACAGGGGGGGCACAGATACGCAGTATTTT.